This is a list of T cell receptor beta chains from one sample in a study of circulating CD8 cells and anti-PD-1 response in melanoma. TCRdb independently ran MiXCR on the reads; one entry per CDR3 protein. There are hundreds of distinct CDR3 sequences in the sample; 6% to 8.5% occur only once, and around 45% lies in the top ten. Material: CD8+ T cells from PBMCs, obtained at baseline or after one month of anti-PD-1 therapy (not recorded which). The receptors shown here come from a human donor with melanoma. The CDR3 runs from the conserved cysteine through the conserved F or W. The D gene is left open where the match is weak. Only some rows state a clone size, as once, few, many or a class for expanded clones.

j_call d_call cdr3_length v_call clone_size cdr3_nt cdr3_aa
TRBJ1-1 . 14 TRBV19 . TGTGCCAGTAGCCTAGGGAAGACGGGCACTGAAGCTTTCTTT CASSLGKTGTEAFF
TRBJ2-3 . 15 TRBV14 large TGTGCCAGCAGCCCCGGAGGGGCTAGCACAGATACGCAGTATTTT CASSPGGASTDTQYF
TRBJ2-1 TRBD2 13 TRBV29-1 large TGCAGCGTTGTTGGACTAGCGGACAATGAGCAGTTCTTC CSVVGLADNEQFF
TRBJ2-1 TRBD2 16 TRBV12-5 large TGTGCTAGTGGGCCAGAGGGACTAGCGCGGTACAATGAGCAGTTCTTC CASGPEGLARYNEQFF
TRBJ1-2 TRBD1 14 TRBV29-1 medium-sized TGCAGCGCCCAGGACCCGGACAGGGTGGGTGGCTACACCTTC CSAQDPDRVGGYTF
TRBJ2-1 TRBD2 15 TRBV19 large TGTGCCAGTAGTATGACTAGCGGGGACTACAATGAGCAGTTCTTC CASSMTSGDYNEQFF
TRBJ2-7 TRBD2 17 TRBV28 medium-sized TGTGCCAGCAGTTTACCCCCTTCGCTAGCGGGTGAATACGAGCAGTACTTC CASSLPPSLAGEYEQYF
TRBJ2-7 . 16 TRBV29-1 . TGCAGCGCCTGGGCGCATTCAACCCAGCGGTCCTACGAGCAGTACTTC CSAWAHSTQRSYEQYF
TRBJ2-1 TRBD2 16 TRBV7-2 hyperexpanded TGTGCCAGCAGCGACCGGACTAGCGGGGTACACAATGAGCAGTTCTTC CASSDRTSGVHNEQFF
TRBJ2-3 TRBD2 15 TRBV7-2 . TGTGCCAGCAGCTCCGCCAGACAGCTAGCGGGGGAAGAGTATTTT CASSSARQLAGEEYF
TRBJ2-7 TRBD1 15 TRBV28 few TGTGCCAGCAGCATCTCCGGGACAGGGGGCTACGAGCAGTACTTC CASSISGTGGYEQYF
TRBJ2-3 TRBD2 18 TRBV9 medium-sized TGTGCCAGCAGCGTAGATGGTAGCGGGGGAGCTAGCACAGATACGCAGTATTTT CASSVDGSGGASTDTQYF
TRBJ2-7 . 14 TRBV4-1 medium-sized TGCGCCAGCAGCCAGGAAGCAGGGAGAAGCGAGCAGTACTTC CASSQEAGRSEQYF
TRBJ1-2 . 13 TRBV27 few TGTGCCAGCAGTGTTGAGGCTAACTATGGCTACACCTTC CASSVEANYGYTF
TRBJ2-7 TRBD1 15 TRBV2 medium-sized TGTGCCAGCAGTGAAGGGTACAGGGGGTTCTACGAGCAGTACTTC CASSEGYRGFYEQYF
TRBJ2-3 TRBD2 15 TRBV19 medium-sized TGTGCCAGTAGCCTGGGACTAGCGGTCACAGATACGCAGTATTTT CASSLGLAVTDTQYF
TRBJ2-3 . 14 TRBV19 large TGTGCCAGTAGTTATCGAATCCTCACAGATACGCAGTATTTT CASSYRILTDTQYF
TRBJ1-1 . 13 TRBV19 . TGTGCCAGTAGTATTTCCGGGAACACTGAAGCTTTCTTT CASSISGNTEAFF
TRBJ2-1 TRBD2 16 TRBV4-2 few TGTGCCAGCAGCCAAGGGGGCGCAGCGGGGGACAATGAGCAGTTCTTC CASSQGGAAGDNEQFF
TRBJ1-2 TRBD1 14 TRBV27 large TGTGCCAGCAGTTTACAGGGGGCAAACTATGGCTACACCTTC CASSLQGANYGYTF
TRBJ2-3 TRBD2 15 TRBV7-3 large TGTGCCAGCAGGTCGACTAGCGGGGGTTTGGATACGCAGTATTTT CASRSTSGGLDTQYF
TRBJ2-7 TRBD1 16 TRBV4-1 medium-sized TGCGCCAGCAGACAACTCGGGACAGGGGGCTCCTACGAGCAGTACTTC CASRQLGTGGSYEQYF
TRBJ2-1 TRBD2 17 TRBV4-1 medium-sized TGCGCCAGCAGCCAAGATCGAGCGGGGGGGCCCTACAATGAGCAGTTCTTC CASSQDRAGGPYNEQFF
TRBJ2-7 . 15 TRBV6-6 once TGTGCCAGCAGCCCCACTCCGGGACACCTATACGAGCAGTACTTC CASSPTPGHLYEQYF
TRBJ2-1 TRBD2 13 TRBV20-1 medium-sized TGCAGTGCAGTAGCGGGGGGGCCCCATGAGCAGTTCTTC CSAVAGGPHEQFF
TRBJ1-1 . 17 TRBV6-5 . TGTGCCAGCAGTTACTCGAGAGGGGACGGTAAGAACACTGAAGCTTTCTTT CASSYSRGDGKNTEAFF
TRBJ1-5 . 12 TRBV28 . TGTGCCAGCACCAGACCCCGGGGGCCCCAGCATTTT CASTRPRGPQHF
TRBJ2-7 . 15 TRBV7-2 few TGTGCCAGCACTCCGGGTCGGAGCAACTTTTACGAGCAGTACTTC CASTPGRSNFYEQYF
TRBJ2-3 . 17 TRBV4-3 large TGCGCCAGCAGCCAAGAGGTTCGGATTTCAGGCACAGATACGCAGTATTTT CASSQEVRISGTDTQYF
TRBJ2-1 . 15 TRBV7-9 medium-sized TGTGCCAGCAGCCCCGGGACTTCGGGATACAATGAGCAGTTCTTC CASSPGTSGYNEQFF
TRBJ2-6 . 15 TRBV7-3 medium-sized TGTGCCAGCAGCTTAACTGGCCTGGGGGCCAACGTCCTGACTTTC CASSLTGLGANVLTF
TRBJ2-7 . 17 TRBV7-2 large TGTGCCAGCAGCTTACCGTCTGGCGCAGTATGGAGCTACGAGCAGTACTTC CASSLPSGAVWSYEQYF
TRBJ2-3 TRBD2 16 TRBV3-1 large TGTGCCAGCAGCCAAGATGTAGCGGGGGCCTCTAGTACGCAGTATTTT CASSQDVAGASSTQYF
TRBJ2-7 TRBD1 18 TRBV27 large TGTGCCAGCAGCCTAAAAGGGGGGACAGGGCCTAGCTCCTACGAGCAGTACTTC CASSLKGGTGPSSYEQYF
TRBJ2-7 . 14 TRBV4-1 large TGCGCCAGCAGTCTCGACAGGACGGCCTACGAGCAGTACTTC CASSLDRTAYEQYF
TRBJ2-7 TRBD1 13 TRBV27 large TGTGCCAGTAAGGGACAGGCCTTCGGGGAGCAGTACTTC CASKGQAFGEQYF
TRBJ1-5 TRBD1 14 TRBV28 . TGTGCCAGCAGTGAAAGACAGGGCCATCAGCCCCAGCATTTT CASSERQGHQPQHF
TRBJ2-5 TRBD1 14 TRBV24-1 large TGTGCCACCAGTGACTCCGACAGGGGGGAGACCCAGTACTTC CATSDSDRGETQYF
TRBJ2-5 . 13 TRBV2 medium-sized TGTGCCAGCAGCGGAGCAGCTCGGGAGACCCAGTACTTC CASSGAARETQYF
TRBJ1-6 . 18 TRBV7-8 medium-sized TGTGCCAGCAGCTTAGAACCTCGTGCTGGGGGCCGTGGGTCACCCCTCCACTTT CASSLEPRAGGRGSPLHF
TRBJ2-2 . 14 TRBV7-6 large TGTGCCAGCAGCTTAGCGCCGGGAACCGGGGAGCTGTTTTTT CASSLAPGTGELFF
TRBJ2-7 TRBD1 15 TRBV2 few TGTGCCAGCGTCCGGCACAGGGGTAGCTCCTACGAGCAGTACTTC CASVRHRGSSYEQYF
TRBJ2-1 TRBD2 15 TRBV19 large TGTGCCAGTAGTGTGACTAGCGGGGCTTACAATGAGCAGTTCTTC CASSVTSGAYNEQFF
TRBJ1-2 . 14 TRBV5-4 few TGTGCCAGCAGCTTCGGTGCCAGGAACTATGGCTACACCTTC CASSFGARNYGYTF
TRBJ2-5 TRBD1 15 TRBV28 . TGTGCCAGCAGTCCTGTTTACAGGGGGCTGGAGACCCAGTACTTC CASSPVYRGLETQYF
TRBJ2-1 . 12 TRBV6-1 large TGTGCCAGCGGGCACCTGAACAATGAGCAGTTCTTC CASGHLNNEQFF
TRBJ2-7 . 12 TRBV7-9 large TGTGCCAGCAGCTTAGGGACGGCCGAGCAGTACTTC CASSLGTAEQYF
TRBJ1-1 . 15 TRBV21-1 medium-sized TGTGCCAGCAGCAATCTACAACCGATGAACACTGAAGCTTTCTTT CASSNLQPMNTEAFF
TRBJ1-5 . 15 TRBV14 once TGTGCCAGCAGTAAATGGGGGAATAGCAATCAGCCCCAGCATTTT CASSKWGNSNQPQHF
TRBJ2-7 . 14 TRBV28 few TGTGCCAGCAGGAAGGGGACTCCCCCCTACGAGCAGTACTTC CASRKGTPPYEQYF
TRBJ2-1 TRBD2 15 TRBV19 hyperexpanded TGTGCCAGTAGAAGAACTAGCGGGGCCTACAATGAGCAGTTCTTC CASRRTSGAYNEQFF
TRBJ2-7 . 13 TRBV13 large TGTGCCAGCAGCTTAGGAGCAGACCGGGAGCAGTACTTC CASSLGADREQYF
TRBJ2-7 TRBD2 14 TRBV27 large TGTGCCAGCAGTCTAAGCGGGGGCCTGTACGAGCAGTACTTC CASSLSGGLYEQYF
TRBJ2-1 TRBD2 15 TRBV19 large TGTGCCAGTAGTACGACTAGCGGGGATTACAATGAGCAGTTCTTC CASSTTSGDYNEQFF
TRBJ2-1 . 16 TRBV5-5 large TGTGCCAGCAGCTTTATGGGGGAACTTACTTACAATGAGCAGTTCTTC CASSFMGELTYNEQFF